A few counts support the clone carrying this TCR beta chain. What it binds is not known. The data were obtained in a study of identical twins. From the 5' RACE reads, TCRdb called clonotypes with MiXCR, one entry per CDR3 protein. Of fewer than 250,000 distinct CDR3 sequences in the sample, around 10% were seen once. Deletions cut 6 bases from V and 4 bases from J, with 4 bases between. Germline loops: CDR1 LNHDA, CDR2 SQIVND (reference sequence). CDR3 length equals 11 residues. Study-wide results and caveats: Because invariant MAIT and iNKT cells could be present, zero-insertion analyses could be partly confounded.

No donor was unhealthy or non-Caucasian. Sequencing was carried out using memory (CD45RO+) T cells sorted from blood. The sequence was collected from a young woman in good health. The chain employs TRBV19 and TRBJ2-1, with D unclear. CDR3 residues: CASRLYNEQFF. CDR3 sequence (DNA): TGTGCCAGTAGGCTTTACAATGAGCAGTTCTTC.